Presented here are 32 T cell receptor beta chains from one specimen sequenced in a study of T cell clonotyping in hematopoietic cell transplantation. Assay: immunoSEQ multiplex PCR; the TCRdb copy retains only in-frame clones and omits some. The table lists fewer than 2,000 clones, more than 75% of them singletons. Sequencing was carried out using peripheral blood mononuclear cells. The receptors here all came from a man in his thirties or forties in good health. Some clones in this sample may be carry-over from other donors' samples.

In its sample, this clone was seen a few times. The chain has TRBV2 and TRBJ1-5, with unresolved D. V lost 7 bases and J lost 2, with 6 bases in between. Germline V gene data show CDR1 as SNHLY and CDR2 as FYNNEI. This CDR3 has 12 amino acids. The CDR3 DNA reads as TGTGCCAGCACCCAGGGCAATCAGCCCCAGCATTTT. This encodes CASTQGNQPQHF.

The rearrangement links TRBV29-1 to TRBJ1-4; possibly TRBD1 for D (5 bases). The CDR3 loop spans 12 amino acids. The germline V gene has CDR1 SQVTM and CDR2 ANQGSEA. Trimming took off 6 bases at V and 10 bases at J, with 15 bases between the two ends. The CDR3 DNA reads as TGCAGCGTACTGGGGGATTGGGGAAAACTGTTTTTT. Translated: CSVLGDWGKLFF.

The chain couples TRBV25-1 to TRBJ1-1; TRBD1 is a possible D gene (5 bases). V was cut by 4 bases and J by 1 base, with 10 bases left in between. This CDR3 is 14 amino acids long. Germline V gene data show CDR1 as MGHDK and CDR2 as SYGVNS. The CDR3 protein is CASSVGATNTEAFF. The CDR3 DNA follows: TGTGCCAGCAGTGTTGGGGCTACGAACACTGAAGCTTTCTTT.

This clone turned up a few times. The rearrangement links TRBV7-9 to TRBJ2-1, with 7 bases fitting TRBD1. The CDR3 consists of 14 residues. Germline V gene sequence: CDR1 SEHNR, CDR2 FQNEAQ (reference sequence). Germline trimming cut 5 bases from V and 4 bases from J; bases unmatched to any gene: 5. CDR3 nucleotides: TGTGCCAGCAGCGAGGGACAGATGTACAATGAGCAGTTCTTC. Its translation is CASSEGQMYNEQFF.

The rearrangement joins TRBV29-1 to TRBJ2-5, with D possibly TRBD1 on 5 matching bases. The DNA end lines up better with TRBJ2-7; the J call may be wrong. CDR3 length: 12 amino acids. Germline values: CDR1 SQVTM, CDR2 ANQGSEA. CDR3 loop: CSVKGPSYEQYF. As DNA, the CDR3 is TGCAGCGTGAAGGGGCCCTCCTACGAGCAGTACTTC.

This CDR3 reads CASRQGMNTEAFF. The CDR3 coding sequence is TGTGCCAGCAGACAGGGCATGAACACTGAAGCTTTCTTT. This chain joins TRBV6-1 and TRBJ1-1; a weak D match, TRBD1 (6 bases). The CDR3 has 13 residues. V was clipped by 6 bases and J by 0 bases, with 8 bases between them. From germline, CDR1 is MNHNS and CDR2 SASEGT.

This clone was counted only a few times. The gene calls are TRBV7-9 and TRBJ1-2, with 8 positions matching TRBD1. CDR1 and CDR2 from the germline V gene are SEHNR and FQNEAQ (reference sequence). This CDR3 region has 15 residues. V lost 4 bases, J lost 7 bases, and 11 bases stayed unmatched. CDR3 loop: CASSSADDRGSGYTF. CDR3 DNA sequence: TGTGCCAGCAGCTCTGCAGACGACAGGGGTAGTGGCTACACCTTC.

The CDR3: CASSSGLAGATGELFF. CDR3 nucleotides: TGTGCCAGCAGCTCCGGACTAGCGGGAGCTACGGGGGAGCTGTTTTTT. The V call is TRBV7-3, the J call TRBJ2-2; 13 bases match TRBD2. Per germline, CDR1 SGHTA and CDR2 FQGTGA. J was trimmed by 8 bases and V by 4 bases; bases with no gene match: 7. CDR3 length: 16 amino acids.

This clone has more than one count but fewer than ten. The V call is TRBV19, the J call TRBJ2-7; TRBD1 matches at 8 bases. Germline assignment: CDR1 LNHDA and CDR2 SQIVND (reference sequence). This CDR3 comprises 13 residues. The J segment lost 9 bases and the V segment lost 0 bases, leaving 4 bases of the junction unmatched. The chain's CDR3 is CASSIDFQGAQYF. In nucleotides, the CDR3 is TGTGCCAGTAGTATAGATTTCCAGGGGGCGCAGTACTTC.

With respect to this clone: This sample also contains other DNA sequences that code for the same CDR3. This sequence joins TRBV6-5 and TRBJ2-7; 7 bases match TRBD1. Germline CDR1 is MNHEY and CDR2 is SVGAGI. The junction had 11 bases not matched to a gene; V was cut back by 4 bases and J by 5 bases. There are 15 residues in the CDR3. In DNA form, the CDR3 reads TGTGCCAGCAGTTTGCTAGGGGGCGGTGACCACGAGCAGTACTTC. Translation: CASSLLGGGDHEQYF.

The chain uses TRBV7-3 and TRBJ2-1, with 15 bases that match TRBD2. The CDR3 has 15 residues. In germline, CDR1 is SGHTA, CDR2 FQGTGA. The trim removed 5 bases at V and 10 bases at J, leaving 6 bases unmatched. The CDR3 nucleotides read TGTGCCAGCAGCCAAGGACTAGCGGGGGGGGACGAGCAGTTCTTC. Translation gives CASSQGLAGGDEQFF. The variable domain in full, completed from reference TRBV7-3 and TRBJ2-1, reads GAGVSQTPSNKVTEKGKYVELRCDPISGHTALYWYRQSLGQGPEFLIYFQGTGAADDSGLPNDRFFAVRPEGSVSTLKIQRTERGDSAVYLCASSQGLAGGDEQFFGPGTRLTVL.

This chain links TRBV29-1 with TRBJ2-3; 8 bases align to TRBD2. The CDR3 is 16 amino acids. J lost 4 bases, V lost 0 bases, and 9 bases had no gene match. Germline-derived CDR1 and CDR2 are SQVTM and ANQGSEA. CDR3 DNA sequence: TGCAGCGTTGAAGATGCCAGCGGGGGCTCCCCAGATACGCAGTATTTT. Translating gives CSVEDASGGSPDTQYF.

The rearrangement joins TRBV6-5 to TRBJ2-7, with TRBD1 matching over 8 bases. CDR1 is MNHEY, CDR2 SVGAGI, per germline. This CDR3 region has 15 residues. The V segment lost 0 bases and the J segment 2 bases; nucleotides outside the gene matches: 3. Here the CDR3 reads CASSYSDRGPYEQYF. The CDR3 coding sequence is TGTGCCAGCAGTTACTCAGACAGGGGTCCCTACGAGCAGTACTTC.

This chain joins TRBV28 and TRBJ1-5, with D perhaps TRBD1 (6 bases). V lost 5 bases, J lost 8 bases, and 13 bases lay in between. The CDR3 loop spans 13 amino acids. The germline gives CDR1 MDHEN, CDR2 SYDVKM. The CDR3 sequence is CASSGWEGEPQHF. The CDR3 bases are TGTGCCAGCAGTGGTTGGGAGGGGGAGCCCCAGCATTTT.

This chain joins TRBV6-6 and TRBJ1-2, with a tentative D call TRBD1 (5 bases). Germline V gene lookup returns CDR1 MNHNY and CDR2 SVGAGI (reference sequence). CDR3 length: 13 amino acids. Trimming took off 6 bases at V and 1 base at J, with 9 bases between the two ends. CDR3 DNA: TGTGCCAGCAGAGACAGTAGTAACTATGGCTACACCTTC. Translating gives CASRDSSNYGYTF.

V is TRBV4-3 and J is TRBJ2-7; D may be TRBD1 or TRBD2 (5 bases each). This CDR3 is 15 amino acids long. The germline CDR1 and CDR2 sequences are LGHNA and YSLEER. Between the trimmed V and J ends, which lost 3 bases and 0 bases, there was a span of 12 bases. CDR3 amino acids: CASSHGTGFSYEQYF. CDR3 coding DNA: TGCGCCAGCAGCCACGGGACGGGTTTCTCCTACGAGCAGTACTTC.

This chain connects TRBV7-9 to TRBJ1-2; D uncertain. Germline V gene data show CDR1 as SEHNR and CDR2 as FQNEAQ (reference sequence). CDR3 size: 12 residues. V was trimmed by 3 bases and J by 3 bases, leaving 5 bases between them. DNA for the CDR3: TGTGCCAGCAGCTTCCCAGACTATGGCTACACCTTC. Translation gives CASSFPDYGYTF.

With respect to this clone: The junction shows a germline mismatch at one end, possibly a read error. The chain combines TRBV19 with TRBJ1-4; perhaps TRBD1 as D (5 bases). The CDR3 contains 15 residues. Germline V gene sequence: CDR1 LNHDA, CDR2 SQIVND (reference sequence). CDR3 coding DNA: TGTGCCAGCAGTAGCGCGACAGACCCGGGCGAAAAACTGTTTTTT. Translated: CASSSATDPGEKLFF.

The chain couples TRBV15 to TRBJ2-7; D perhaps matches TRBD2 (5 bases). Germline V lookup: CDR1 LNHNV, CDR2 YYDKDF (reference sequence). This CDR3 has 16 residues. Trimming took 0 bases from V and 3 from J, leaving 15 bases between them. CDR3 coding DNA: TGTGCCACCAGCAGAGATAGGAGCGGACGCTTCTACGAGCAGTACTTC. The encoded protein is CATSRDRSGRFYEQYF.

The chain employs TRBV30 and TRBJ1-5, with 10 bases fitting TRBD1. This CDR3 is 14 amino acids long. CDR1 GTSNPN and CDR2 SVGIG come from the germline V gene (reference sequence). The V and J ends lost 1 base and 8 bases, in that order; junction bases with no gene match: 5. The CDR3: CAWSAGQGMKPQHF. DNA for the CDR3: TGTGCCTGGAGTGCGGGACAGGGGATGAAGCCCCAGCATTTT.

This chain links TRBV6-6 with TRBJ1-4, with D unresolved. Per germline, CDR1 MNHNY and CDR2 SVGAGI (reference sequence). The ends were cut back, 8 bases at V and 1 base at J, with 11 bases in the middle. The CDR3 consists of 14 residues. CDR3 protein: CASHQSETNEKLFF. The DNA of the CDR3 is TGTGCCAGCCACCAGTCCGAAACTAATGAAAAACTGTTTTTT.

This clone is classed as large. The sample holds other DNA sequences that translate to the same CDR3. The chain couples TRBV5-6 to TRBJ1-1, with unresolved D. Germline V lookup: CDR1 SGHDT, CDR2 YYEEEE. V shed 7 bases and J shed 4 bases, with 14 bases lying between them. The CDR3 extends over 13 amino acids. CDR3 sequence reads: CASAPWGPTEAFF. The CDR3 DNA is TGTGCCAGCGCCCCCTGGGGTCCCACTGAAGCTTTCTTT.

The V call is TRBV2, the J call TRBJ1-2; 9 bases fit TRBD1. In germline, CDR1 is SNHLY, CDR2 FYNNEI. The ends lost 3 bases at V and 4 bases at J; junction bases unmatched: 6. CDR3 length: 15 residues. CDR3 nucleotide sequence: TGTGCCAGCAGTGAGGGGGACAGGGAGATCTATGGCTACACCTTC. Amino acid sequence: CASSEGDREIYGYTF.

The V and J genes are TRBV7-8 and TRBJ2-1, with unresolved D. Trimming stripped 8 bases from V and 3 bases from J, with 11 bases between. This CDR3 contains 13 residues. Germline assignment: CDR1 SGHVS and CDR2 FQNEAQ. CDR3 sequence (DNA): TGTGCCAGCGGCACCAATCGCTACAATGAGCAGTTCTTC. Amino acid sequence: CASGTNRYNEQFF.

The rearrangement uses TRBV30 and TRBJ2-6; 7 bases align to TRBD1. The J segment lost 4 bases and the V segment lost 6 bases, leaving 6 bases of the junction unmatched. This CDR3 is 14 amino acids long. Germline V CDR1 and CDR2: GTSNPN, SVGIG (reference sequence). This CDR3 reads CACQGVRGANVLTF. The CDR3 DNA reads TGTGCCTGCCAGGGGGTGCGGGGGGCCAACGTCCTGACTTTC.

The DNA of the CDR3 is TGTGCCAGCTCCCAAACTAGATATGGCTACACCTTC. Protein product: CASSQTRYGYTF. V and J are TRBV11-3 and TRBJ1-2, with D unresolved. Germline V gene lookup returns CDR1 SGHNT and CDR2 YENEEA. V lost 8 bases, J lost 5 bases, and 12 bases lay in between. The CDR3 extends over 12 amino acids.

This clone was recorded a few times. The chain has TRBV27 and TRBJ1-1, with unresolved D. Germline V gene data show CDR1 as MNHEY and CDR2 as SMNVEV (reference sequence). The CDR3 consists of 12 residues. V lost 8 bases and J 5 bases, leaving 12 bases between the germline ends. DNA of the CDR3: TGTGCCAGCGCCGGGTGGGGTACTGAAGCTTTCTTT. This sequence encodes CASAGWGTEAFF.

Of note for this clone: The junction departs from germline at one end; a sequencing error may be responsible. The genes are TRBV6-5 and TRBJ1-2; TRBD1 is a possible D gene (5 bases). Germline V gives CDR1 MNHEY, CDR2 SVGAGI. The length of the CDR3 is 12 residues. The CDR3: CACSLGGDGYTF. CDR3 in DNA: TGTGCCTGCAGCTTGGGGGGGGATGGCTACACCTTC.

The CDR3 sequence: CAWGQENTEAFF. The CDR3 DNA follows: TGTGCCTGGGGACAGGAGAACACTGAAGCTTTCTTT. The V call is TRBV30, the J call TRBJ1-1, with 7 bases lining up with TRBD1. The V gene's germline CDR1 is GTSNPN and CDR2 SVGIG (reference sequence). This CDR3 has 12 residues. V gave up 5 bases and J gave up 1 base; unmatched junction bases: 1. Together with reference TRBV30 and TRBJ1-1, the CDR3 gives the full variable domain: SQTIHQWPATLVQPVGSPLSLECTVEGTSNPNLYWYRQAAGRGLQLLFYSVGIGQISSEVPQNLSASRPQDRQFILSSKKLLLSDSGFYLCAWGQENTEAFFGQGTRLTVV.

The chain joins TRBV6-5 to TRBJ1-5; a possible D gene is TRBD1 (6 bases). CDR3 length: 14 amino acids. Trimming took off 6 bases at V and 3 bases at J, with 12 bases between the two ends. Germline V gene sequence: CDR1 MNHEY, CDR2 SVGAGI. The CDR3 DNA reads TGTGCCAGCAGCTCCGGACAGATCAATCAGCCCCAGCATTTT. Translating gives CASSSGQINQPQHF.

This chain uses TRBV7-2 with TRBJ2-1; D remains unclear. The CDR3 is made up of 11 amino acids. The V and J ends lost 6 bases and 8 bases respectively, with 8 bases between them. From germline, CDR1 is SGHTA and CDR2 FQGNSA. The CDR3 DNA reads TGTGCCAGCAGTCCAGTTGATGAGCAGTTCTTC. Translating gives CASSPVDEQFF.

The rearrangement uses TRBV29-1 and TRBJ2-7; tentative D call: TRBD2 (5 bases). Germline CDR1 and CDR2: SQVTM and ANQGSEA. The CDR3 runs to 11 residues. With 2 bases removed from V and 3 bases from J, the gap between germline ends came to 5 bases. The CDR3 nucleotides read TGCAGCGTTGAAAGCGGCTACGAGCAGTACTTC. Its translation: CSVESGYEQYF.